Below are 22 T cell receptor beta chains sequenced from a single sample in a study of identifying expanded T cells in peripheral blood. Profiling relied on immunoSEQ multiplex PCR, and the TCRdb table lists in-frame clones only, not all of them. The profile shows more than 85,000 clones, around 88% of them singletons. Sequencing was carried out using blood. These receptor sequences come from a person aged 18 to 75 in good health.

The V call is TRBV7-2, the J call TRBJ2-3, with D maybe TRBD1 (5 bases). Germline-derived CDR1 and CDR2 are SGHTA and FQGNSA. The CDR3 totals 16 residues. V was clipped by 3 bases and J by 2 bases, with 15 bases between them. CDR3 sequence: CASSFDRGRLTDTQYF. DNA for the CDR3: TGTGCCAGCAGCTTCGATAGGGGTCGACTCACAGATACGCAGTATTTT. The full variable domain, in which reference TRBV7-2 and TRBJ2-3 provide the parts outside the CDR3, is GAGVSQSPSNKVTEKGKDVELRCDPISGHTALYWYRQSLGQGLEFLIYFQGNSAPDKSGLPSDRFSAERTGGSVSTLTIQRTQQEDSAVYLCASSFDRGRLTDTQYFGPGTRLTVL.

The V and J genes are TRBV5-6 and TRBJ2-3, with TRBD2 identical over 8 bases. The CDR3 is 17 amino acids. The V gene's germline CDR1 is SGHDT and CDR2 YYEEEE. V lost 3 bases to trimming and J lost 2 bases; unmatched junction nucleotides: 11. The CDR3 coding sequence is TGTGCCAGCAGCTCGCCCGGGGGGGCGGCTTCCACAGATACGCAGTATTTT. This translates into CASSSPGGAASTDTQYF.

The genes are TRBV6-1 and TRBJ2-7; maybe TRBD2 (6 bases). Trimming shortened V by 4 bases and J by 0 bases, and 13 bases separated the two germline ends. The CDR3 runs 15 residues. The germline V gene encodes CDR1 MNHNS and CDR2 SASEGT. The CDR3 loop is CASSVILTSSYEQYF. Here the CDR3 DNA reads TGTGCCAGCAGTGTGATTCTGACTAGCTCCTACGAGCAGTACTTC.

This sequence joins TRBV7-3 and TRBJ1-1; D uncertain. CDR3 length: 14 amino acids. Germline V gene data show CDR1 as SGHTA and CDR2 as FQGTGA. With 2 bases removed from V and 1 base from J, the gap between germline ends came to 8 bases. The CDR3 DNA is TGTGCCAGCAGCTTAGGTTGGTCGAACACTGAAGCTTTCTTT. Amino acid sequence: CASSLGWSNTEAFF.

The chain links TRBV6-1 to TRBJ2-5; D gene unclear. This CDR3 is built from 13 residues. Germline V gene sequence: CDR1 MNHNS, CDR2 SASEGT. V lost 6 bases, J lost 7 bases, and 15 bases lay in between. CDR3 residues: CASRTDPTGTQYF. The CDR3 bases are TGTGCCAGCAGGACTGACCCGACGGGGACCCAGTACTTC.

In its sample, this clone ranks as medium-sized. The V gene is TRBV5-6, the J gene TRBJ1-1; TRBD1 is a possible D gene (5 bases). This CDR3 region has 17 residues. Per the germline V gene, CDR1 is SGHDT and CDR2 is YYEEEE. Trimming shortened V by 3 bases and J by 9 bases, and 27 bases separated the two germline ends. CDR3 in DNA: TGTGCCAGCAGCTCACCACTAGGGACTGCCCCTGAAGGGAAAGCTTTCTTT. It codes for CASSSPLGTAPEGKAFF.

The DNA of the CDR3 is TGTGCCAGCAGCGCACAGGGGTGGGAGCTGTTTTTT. Protein product: CASSAQGWELFF. The chain links TRBV9 to TRBJ2-2, with 7 bases fitting TRBD1. This CDR3 is 12 amino acids long. Germline assignment: CDR1 SGDLS and CDR2 YYNGEE. With V trimmed by 3 bases and J by 9 bases, 2 bases remained unmatched.

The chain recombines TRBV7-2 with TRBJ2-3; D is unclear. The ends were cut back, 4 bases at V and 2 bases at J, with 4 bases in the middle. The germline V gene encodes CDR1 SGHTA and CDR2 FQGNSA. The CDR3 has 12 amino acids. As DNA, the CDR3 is TGTGCCAGCAGCTCGCACACAGATACGCAGTATTTT. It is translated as CASSSHTDTQYF. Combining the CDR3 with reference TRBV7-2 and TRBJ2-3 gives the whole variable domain GAGVSQSPSNKVTEKGKDVELRCDPISGHTALYWYRQSLGQGLEFLIYFQGNSAPDKSGLPSDRFSAERTGGSVSTLTIQRTQQEDSAVYLCASSSHTDTQYFGPGTRLTVL.

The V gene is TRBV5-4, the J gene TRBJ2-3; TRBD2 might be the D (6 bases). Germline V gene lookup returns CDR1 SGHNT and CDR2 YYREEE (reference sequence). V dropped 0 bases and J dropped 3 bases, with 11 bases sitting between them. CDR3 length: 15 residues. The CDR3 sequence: CASSLGYGRTDTQYF. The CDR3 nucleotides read TGTGCCAGCAGCTTGGGGTACGGGAGAACAGATACGCAGTATTTT.

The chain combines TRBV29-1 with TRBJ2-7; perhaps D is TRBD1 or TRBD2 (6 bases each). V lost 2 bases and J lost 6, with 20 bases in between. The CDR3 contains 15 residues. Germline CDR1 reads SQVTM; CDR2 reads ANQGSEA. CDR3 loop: CSVEPPGTARGEQYF. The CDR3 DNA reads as TGCAGCGTTGAACCACCCGGGACTGCCAGGGGCGAGCAGTACTTC.

Here the CDR3 reads CASSLGQGGEQFF. The CDR3 coding sequence is TGTGCCAGCAGCTTAGGGCAGGGGGGAGAGCAGTTCTTC. The genes are TRBV7-2 and TRBJ2-1; weak D call: TRBD1 (7 bases). Trimming took off 1 base at V and 10 bases at J, with 11 bases between the two ends. The CDR3 runs 13 residues. Germline V gives CDR1 SGHTA, CDR2 FQGNSA. Complete variable domain (other parts from reference TRBV7-2 and TRBJ2-1): GAGVSQSPSNKVTEKGKDVELRCDPISGHTALYWYRQSLGQGLEFLIYFQGNSAPDKSGLPSDRFSAERTGGSVSTLTIQRTQQEDSAVYLCASSLGQGGEQFFGPGTRLTVL.

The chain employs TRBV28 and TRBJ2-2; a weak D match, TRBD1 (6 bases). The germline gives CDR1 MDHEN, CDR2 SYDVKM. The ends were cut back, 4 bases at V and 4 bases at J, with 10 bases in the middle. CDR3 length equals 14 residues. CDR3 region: CASSSRGGTGELFF. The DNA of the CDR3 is TGTGCCAGCAGTTCGAGAGGGGGCACCGGGGAGCTGTTTTTT. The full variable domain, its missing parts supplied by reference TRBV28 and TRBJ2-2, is DVKVTQSSRYLVKRTGEKVFLECVQDMDHENMFWYRQDPGLGLRLIYFSYDVKMKEKGDIPEGYSVSREKKERFSLILESASTNQTSMYLCASSSRGGTGELFFGEGSRLTVL.

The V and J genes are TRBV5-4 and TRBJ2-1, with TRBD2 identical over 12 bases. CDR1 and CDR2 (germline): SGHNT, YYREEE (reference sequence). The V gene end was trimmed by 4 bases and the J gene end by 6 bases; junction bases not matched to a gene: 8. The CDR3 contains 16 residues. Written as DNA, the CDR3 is TGTGCCAGCAGCCCCCCCGGGACTAGCGGGCCCAATGAGCAGTTCTTC. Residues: CASSPPGTSGPNEQFF.

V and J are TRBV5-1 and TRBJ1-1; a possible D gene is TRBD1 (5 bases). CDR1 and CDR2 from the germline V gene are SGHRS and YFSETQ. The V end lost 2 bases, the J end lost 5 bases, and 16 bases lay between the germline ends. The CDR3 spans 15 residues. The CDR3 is CASSLTGGVGTEAFF. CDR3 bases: TGCGCCAGCAGCTTAACAGGAGGGGTAGGGACTGAAGCTTTCTTT. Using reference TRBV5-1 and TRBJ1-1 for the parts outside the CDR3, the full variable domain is KAGVTQTPRYLIKTRGQQVTLSCSPISGHRSVSWYQQTPGQGLQFLFEYFSETQRNKGNFPGRFSGRQFSNSRSEMNVSTLELGDSALYLCASSLTGGVGTEAFFGQGTRLTVV.

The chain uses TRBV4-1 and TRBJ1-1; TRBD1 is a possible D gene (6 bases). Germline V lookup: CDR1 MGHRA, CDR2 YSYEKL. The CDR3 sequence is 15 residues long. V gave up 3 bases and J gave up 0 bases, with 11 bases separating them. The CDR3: CASSHRDKMNTEAFF. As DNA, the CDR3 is TGCGCCAGCAGCCACCGGGACAAAATGAACACTGAAGCTTTCTTT.

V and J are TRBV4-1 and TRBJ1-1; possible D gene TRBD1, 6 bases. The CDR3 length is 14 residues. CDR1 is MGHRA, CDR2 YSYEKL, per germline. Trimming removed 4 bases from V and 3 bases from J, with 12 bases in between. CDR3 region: CASSLYGGDTEAFF. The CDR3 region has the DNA TGCGCCAGCAGCCTCTATGGGGGCGACACTGAAGCTTTCTTT.

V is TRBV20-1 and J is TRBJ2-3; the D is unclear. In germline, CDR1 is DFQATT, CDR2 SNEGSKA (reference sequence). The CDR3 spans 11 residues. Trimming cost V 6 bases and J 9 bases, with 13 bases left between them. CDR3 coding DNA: TGCAGTGCCGCCCCAGCGCGGACGCAGTATTTT. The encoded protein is CSAAPARTQYF.

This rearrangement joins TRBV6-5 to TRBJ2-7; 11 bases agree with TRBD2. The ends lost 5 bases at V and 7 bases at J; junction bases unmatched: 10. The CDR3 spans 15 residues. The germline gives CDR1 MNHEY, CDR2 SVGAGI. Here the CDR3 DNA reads TGTGCCAGCAGTCTCACTAGCGGGGGCCCTAGAGAGCAGTACTTC. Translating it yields CASSLTSGGPREQYF.

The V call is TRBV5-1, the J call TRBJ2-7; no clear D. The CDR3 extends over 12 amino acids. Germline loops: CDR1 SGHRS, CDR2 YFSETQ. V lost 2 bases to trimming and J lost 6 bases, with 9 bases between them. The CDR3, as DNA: TGCGCCAGCAGCTTAGCAAGCTCCGAGCAGTACTTC. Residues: CASSLASSEQYF.

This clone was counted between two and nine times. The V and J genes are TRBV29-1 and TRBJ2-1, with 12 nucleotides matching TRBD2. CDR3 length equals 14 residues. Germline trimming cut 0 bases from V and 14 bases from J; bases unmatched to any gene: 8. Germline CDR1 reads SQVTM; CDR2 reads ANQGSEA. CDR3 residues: CSVEDRPSGRAEFF. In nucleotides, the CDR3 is TGCAGCGTTGAAGATCGACCTAGCGGGAGGGCCGAGTTCTTC.

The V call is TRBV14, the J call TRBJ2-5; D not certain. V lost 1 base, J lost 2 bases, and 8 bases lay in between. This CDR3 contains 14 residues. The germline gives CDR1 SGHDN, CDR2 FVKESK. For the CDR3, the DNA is TGTGCCAGCAGCCAAGGGACGATACAAGAGACCCAGTACTTC. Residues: CASSQGTIQETQYF.

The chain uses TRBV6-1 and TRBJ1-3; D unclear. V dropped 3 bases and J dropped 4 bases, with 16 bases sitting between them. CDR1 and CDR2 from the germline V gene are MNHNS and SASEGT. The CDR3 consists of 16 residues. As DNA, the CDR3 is TGTGCCAGCAGTGACCTCTTGGCCCTCGAAGGAAACACCATATATTTT. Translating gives CASSDLLALEGNTIYF.